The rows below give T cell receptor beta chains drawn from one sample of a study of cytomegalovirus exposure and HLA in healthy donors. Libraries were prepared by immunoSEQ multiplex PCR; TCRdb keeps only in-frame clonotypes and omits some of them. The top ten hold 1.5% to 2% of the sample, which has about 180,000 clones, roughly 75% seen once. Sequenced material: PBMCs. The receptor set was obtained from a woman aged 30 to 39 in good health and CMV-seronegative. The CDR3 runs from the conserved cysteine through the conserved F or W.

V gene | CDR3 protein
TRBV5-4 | CASAPDSNYGYTF
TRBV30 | CAWTLWGGGSGNTIYF
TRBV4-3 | CASSQDERTEINNEQFF
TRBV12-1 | CASSFMEKLKINQPQHF
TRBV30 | CAWSGRDWTYEQYF
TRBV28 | CASLRDRAPSETQYF
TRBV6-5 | CASSYSTGVDYGYTF
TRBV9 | CASSVDRAVTGELFF
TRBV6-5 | CASSYSRAQNTEAFF
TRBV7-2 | CASSLGPQENTEAFF
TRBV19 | CASINPGGNRVNGYTF
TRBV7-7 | CASSLFGGARTGELFF
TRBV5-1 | CASSLEPFSTEAFF
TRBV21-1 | CASSKIGDSHLMNTEAFF
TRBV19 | CASRELGPRGEQYF
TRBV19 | CASSISVTVSNYGYTF
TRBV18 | CASSPRQGVFGFDNEQFF
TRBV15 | CATSRDLGQYGYTF
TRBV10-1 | CASSLRGALSTQYF
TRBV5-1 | CASSFRGPANYGYTF
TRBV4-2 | CASSHGQGEETQYF
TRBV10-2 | CASRYGGTGSLATEQYF
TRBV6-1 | CASSPGQGHYGYTF
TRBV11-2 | CASSSRGHNSPLHF
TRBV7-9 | CASNVDGISPQHF
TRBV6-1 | CASSHEYYEQYF
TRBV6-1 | CASTAVTLSNQPQHF
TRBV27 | CASSFQRQETQYF
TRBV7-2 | CASSLRDSSFSYEQYF
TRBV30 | CAWSWADEQYF
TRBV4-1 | CASSQESGSVGYTF
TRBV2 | CATQSVGTPDTQYF
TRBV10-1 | CASSDGTANSYNEQFF
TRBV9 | CASSVQDRGNEQYF
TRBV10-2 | CASSEGGYGYTF
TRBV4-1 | CASSKVPGMNTEAFF
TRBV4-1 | CASSQGGTGRNSPLHF
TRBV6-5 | CASSYRRGGYTF
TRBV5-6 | CASSFRGQGARNTEAFF
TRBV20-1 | CSASRRGPLTF
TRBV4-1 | CASSQDPVSPLHF
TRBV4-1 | CASSQAPGAGGKETQYF
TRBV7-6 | CATRRFGGSNEQFF
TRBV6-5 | CASSRTLPGELFF
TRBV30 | CAWSVERIIGDHSTAFF
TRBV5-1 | CASSFSTGQETQYF
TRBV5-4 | CASSLADGGSGNTIYF
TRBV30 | CAWSVLDSYSPLHF
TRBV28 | CASSFRDTEAFF
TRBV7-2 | CASSSFGGSGELFF
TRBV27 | CASSLRQGGGYGYTF
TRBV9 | CASSPRRDVPETQYF
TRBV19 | CASKTGTGEDTQYF
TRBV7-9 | CASSRKAAGSGELFF
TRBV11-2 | CASSPGQSSLEQYF
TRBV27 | CASSPQTGARSGNTIYF
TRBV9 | CASSVTGGDGQPQHF
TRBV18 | CASSPLAGGTYEQYF
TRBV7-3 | CASSLTYGHYDEQFF